This T cell receptor (beta chain) was captured by sequencing in a study of blood T cell repertoires in COVID-19. Study summary: Sites in the United States, Italy and Spain provided acute and convalescent COVID-19 samples. In each case, the material was cDNA or gDNA derived from T cells, B-cell-depleted T cells, or PBMCs.

This CDR3 is 16 amino acids long. CDR1 is MNHEY, CDR2 SVGAGI, per germline. V shed 2 bases and J 7 bases; nucleotides not matched to a gene: 12. Authors' data handling: Reference gene primer amplification gave estimated nucleated cell counts. Sequencing used immunoSEQ multiplex PCR; TCRdb keeps in-frame clones, though not all of them. V, J and clone size reflect that table, while D and trimming were determined from the DNA. This table holds 35,000 to 50,000 clones, about 85% found once. The chain joins TRBV6-5 to TRBJ1-1, with 8 bases that match TRBD1. This sequence was found in a human donor in a cohort sampled during active COVID-19. Specimen: peripheral blood. The CDR3 loop reads CASSYAQGAGLIEAFF. The DNA for the CDR3 is TGTGCCAGCAGTTACGCGCAGGGGGCCGGATTAATTGAAGCTTTCTTT.